This T cell receptor beta chain was captured by sequencing in a study of cytomegalovirus exposure and HLA in healthy donors. Overall study findings and caveats: Reports indicate that TCR beta sequences accurately predicted the HLA-A and HLA-B alleles of most subjects.

This clone has only a few counts. No antigen is known for it. Germline-derived CDR1 and CDR2 are MNHEY and SVGAGI. The CDR3 totals 13 residues. V lost 6 bases and J 6 bases, leaving 13 bases between the germline ends. This PCR relied on a set of 60 Vbeta primers and 13 Jbeta primers. Profiling relied on immunoSEQ multiplex PCR, and the TCRdb table lists in-frame clones only, not all of them. The sample has about 120,000 clones; about 73% are singletons. The source of this sequence is a woman in her thirties or forties in good health and CMV-seronegative. The rearrangement uses TRBV6-5 and TRBJ2-3; D possibly corresponds to TRBD2 (5 bases). Source material: PBMCs. CDR3 sequence reads: CASRPGKWDTQYF. CDR3 nucleotides: TGTGCCAGCAGGCCGGGGAAGTGGGATACGCAGTATTTT.